The present entry profiles one T cell receptor beta chain with its context. What it binds is unknown. V lost 8 bases, J lost 2 bases, and 7 bases stayed unmatched. CDR3 length: 15 residues. Germline V gives CDR1 MNHEY, CDR2 SVGAGI. Runs used v3.0 of the immunoSEQ assay and were done at survey level. The table came from immunoSEQ multiplex PCR; TCRdb's copy has only in-frame clones and leaves some out. The data contain around 15,000 clones, over 70% of them singletons. The data stem from a study of long-term antiretroviral therapy in people with HIV. Study-level findings and limits: Compared with controls, HIV repertoires showed narrower CDR3 length ranges. Clones that had undergone expansion before ART prevailed in the repertoire throughout all time points.

The clonotype originates from a woman in her fifties or sixties with HIV. Sequencing was performed on unsorted PBMCs, taken 1.5 years before starting antiretroviral therapy. The gene calls are TRBV6-5 and TRBJ2-3; 10 nucleotides match TRBD1. CDR3 sequence (DNA): TGTGCCAGCCATGACAGGGGGCTCAACACAGATACGCAGTATTTT. It encodes CASHDRGLNTDTQYF.